This TCR beta chain emerged from a study of Graves' ophthalmopathy and Graves' hyperthyroidism. In this sample, this clonotype turned up many times. From RNA, the CDR3 regions of TCR beta chains were amplified and sequenced. The first-round RT-PCR employed HTBI primers together with the Qiagen OneStep RT-PCR kit. A multiplex PCR was then performed as the second round. TCRdb reprocessed the multiplex PCR reads via MiXCR and lists one record per CDR3 protein. The sample has a few hundred thousand distinct CDR3 sequences, about 18% seen once; the top ten hold about 1.6%. Clinicians diagnosed using symptoms, serum thyroxine, TRAb, thyroid ultrasound and orbital computed tomography. The CDR3 loop spans 12 amino acids. The germline V and J ends were trimmed by 5 bases and 6 bases, with 11 bases remaining between them. Looked up from germline, CDR1 is MNHNS and CDR2 is SASEGT.

Sequencing input: peripheral blood. The chain combines TRBV6-1 with TRBJ2-7; tentative D call: TRBD1 (6 bases). This receptor was taken from a woman under 30 with Graves' ophthalmopathy. Here the CDR3 reads CASSRKGGEQYF. The CDR3 DNA reads as TGTGCCAGCAGTCGAAAAGGGGGCGAGCAGTACTTC.